These 8 T cell receptor beta chains were all obtained from the same sample, sequenced in a study of blood T cell repertoires in COVID-19. Sequencing was performed with immunoSEQ multiplex PCR; in TCRdb, only in-frame clones are kept and a portion is missing. The table records roughly 62,000 clones, around four fifths of them present only once. The source material was peripheral blood. The receptors originated from a man aged 25 to 40 with COVID-19, enrolled during active disease.

The V gene is TRBV7-2, the J gene TRBJ2-1, with D perhaps matching TRBD2 (7 bases). The germline V gene encodes CDR1 SGHTA and CDR2 FQGNSA. This CDR3 has 15 residues. Between the trimmed V and J ends, which lost 2 bases and 6 bases, there was a span of 14 bases. The CDR3 DNA follows: TGTGCCAGCAGCTTACAGGGGAGGGTTTCCAATGAGCAGTTCTTC. It yields the protein CASSLQGRVSNEQFF.

The V call is TRBV18, the J call TRBJ2-2, with 8 bases matching TRBD2. Unmatched junction bases numbered 3, after V lost 0 bases and J lost 6 bases. This CDR3 is built from 15 residues. Germline lookup yields CDR1 KGHSH and CDR2 LQKENI. CDR3 protein: CASSPPSGRAGELFF. The CDR3 nucleotides are TGTGCCAGCTCACCACCGTCCGGGAGGGCCGGGGAGCTGTTTTTT.

The rearrangement joins TRBV9 to TRBJ1-1, with a possible D match to TRBD1 (6 bases). V gave up 0 bases and J gave up 2 bases, with 14 bases separating them. The length of the CDR3 is 16 residues. Germline assignment: CDR1 SGDLS and CDR2 YYNGEE. The CDR3 sequence is CASSVVGNRDNTEAFF. DNA of the CDR3: TGTGCCAGCAGCGTAGTAGGGAACAGGGATAACACTGAAGCTTTCTTT.

The rearrangement uses TRBV6-5 and TRBJ2-7, with 9 positions matching TRBD1. This CDR3 is built from 16 residues. J was trimmed by 2 bases and V by 0 bases; bases with no gene match: 5. Germline-derived CDR1 and CDR2 are MNHEY and SVGAGI. CDR3 in amino acids: CASSYSGTGSTYEQYF. The CDR3 DNA reads as TGTGCCAGCAGTTACTCAGGGACAGGGAGTACCTACGAGCAGTACTTC.

This chain uses TRBV7-9 with TRBJ2-2; TRBD2 is a possible D gene (7 bases). With 8 bases removed from V and 0 bases from J, the gap between germline ends came to 13 bases. The CDR3 has 15 residues. CDR1 and CDR2 from the germline V gene are SEHNR and FQNEAQ (reference sequence). The CDR3 DNA follows: TGTGCCAGCCGGGGGGCAGGTGCGAACACCGGGGAGCTGTTTTTT. It encodes CASRGAGANTGELFF.

This rearrangement joins TRBV27 to TRBJ2-7; D not certain. This CDR3 is 14 amino acids long. Germline CDR1 MNHEY, CDR2 SMNVEV (reference sequence). Trimming stripped 6 bases from V and 0 bases from J, with 12 bases between. The CDR3 loop reads CASRRLGDSYEQYF. CDR3 DNA: TGTGCCAGCAGGCGACTTGGCGACTCCTACGAGCAGTACTTC.

The chain uses TRBV28 and TRBJ2-1, with D unresolved. The CDR3 is made up of 13 amino acids. V was cut by 2 bases and J by 2 bases, with 4 bases left in between. Germline lookup yields CDR1 MDHEN and CDR2 SYDVKM. The CDR3 region has the DNA TGTGCCAGCAGTTTACCAGCCTACAATGAGCAGTTCTTC. Amino acids: CASSLPAYNEQFF.

The V gene is TRBV28, the J gene TRBJ2-7; 10 nucleotides line up with TRBD1. J lost 2 bases, V lost 6 bases, and 1 base had no gene match. Germline values: CDR1 MDHEN, CDR2 SYDVKM. This CDR3 has 13 amino acids. DNA of the CDR3: TGTGCCAGCAGAGGGACAGGGGCCTACGAGCAGTACTTC. It codes for CASRGTGAYEQYF.